The rows below give T cell receptor beta chains drawn from one sample of a study of blood T cell repertoires in COVID-19. Libraries were prepared by immunoSEQ multiplex PCR; TCRdb keeps only in-frame clonotypes and omits some of them. The table lists 140,000 or so clones, 85% to 90% of them singletons. The sample comprised peripheral blood. These TCRs come from a woman aged 55-70 years with active COVID-19. Both conserved end residues are part of each CDR3. Each record gives: J gene, clone size, D gene, V gene, CDR3 DNA, CDR3 protein. A D gene is named only where the DNA matches it firmly. Size tells how often a clone was seen (once, few, many) or the class of an expanded clone, and some rows leave it out.

J: TRBJ2-1; size: .; D: .; V: TRBV28; DNA: TGTGCCAGCAGTTTATCCCCGGAGGGGATCGGCAATGAGCAGTTCTTC; CDR3: CASSLSPEGIGNEQFF
J: TRBJ2-1; size: .; D: TRBD2; V: TRBV7-6; DNA: TGTGCCAGCAGCCGCCGGGGTGGGCTAGCGGGGGATAATGAGCAGTTCTTC; CDR3: CASSRRGGLAGDNEQFF
J: TRBJ2-7; size: .; D: .; V: TRBV28; DNA: TGTGCCAGCAGCCGCTTACAGGGCCCGGAAGGTGAGGAGCAGTACTTC; CDR3: CASSRLQGPEGEEQYF
J: TRBJ2-1; size: .; D: .; V: TRBV27; DNA: TGTGCCAGCAAGATGGGCGTGAGCTACAATGAGCAGTTCTTC; CDR3: CASKMGVSYNEQFF
J: TRBJ2-7; size: .; D: TRBD2; V: TRBV2; DNA: TGTGCCAGCGGTAAACGGGAGGGCCGGAGCGAGCAGTACTTC; CDR3: CASGKREGRSEQYF
J: TRBJ2-5; size: .; D: TRBD2; V: TRBV7-6; DNA: TGTGCCAGCAGCCCGGGACTAGCGGGAGTTGAGACCCAGTACTTC; CDR3: CASSPGLAGVETQYF
J: TRBJ1-5; size: once; D: .; V: TRBV18; DNA: TGTGCCAGCTCACCCGCAGGGGTCAATCAGCCCCAGCATTTT; CDR3: CASSPAGVNQPQHF
J: TRBJ2-7; size: .; D: .; V: TRBV5-1; DNA: TGCGCCAGCAGCTTACGAACAGGGACCTCCTACGAGCAGTACTTC; CDR3: CASSLRTGTSYEQYF
J: TRBJ2-2; size: few; D: TRBD2; V: TRBV10-2; DNA: TGCGCCAGCGGACTAGCGGGGGGGGGTAGCGGGGAGCTGTTTTTT; CDR3: CASGLAGGGSGELFF
J: TRBJ2-7; size: .; D: .; V: TRBV9; DNA: TGTGCCAGCAGCGCCCGCAGCGGGCGCACCTACGAGCAGTACTTC; CDR3: CASSARSGRTYEQYF
J: TRBJ2-3; size: few; D: TRBD1; V: TRBV6-5; DNA: TGTGCCAGCGACAGGGTCTATAAAGATACGCAGTATTTT; CDR3: CASDRVYKDTQYF
J: TRBJ2-5; size: few; D: TRBD1; V: TRBV18; DNA: TGTGCCAGCTCACCAAGGGCCCAGGGGGCGAGAGAGACCCAGTACTTC; CDR3: CASSPRAQGARETQYF
J: TRBJ1-6; size: once; D: .; V: TRBV5-4; DNA: TGTGCCAGCAGCTCGGGGGACCGCTATAATTCACCCCTCCACTTT; CDR3: CASSSGDRYNSPLHF